The clone carrying this TCR beta chain was observed at least ten times. Its antigen remains unidentified. This CDR3 contains 18 residues. Germline CDR1 is SGHDN and CDR2 is FVKESK. Trimming removed 1 base from V and 0 bases from J; junction bases left unmatched: 9. The entry originates in a study of CD8+CD57+ T cells in acquired aplastic anemia. The study, taken as a whole, reports: Twenty-nine CD8+ CDR3 sequences were shared between patients and controls.

Genomic DNA, the template, was used for profiling of the TCR beta VDJ and CDR3. TCRdb re-derived calls from the reads in MiXCR, one entry per CDR3 protein. The sample consists of roughly 100,000 distinct CDR3 sequences, 55% to 80% of them appearing once. The patients chosen for sequencing had shown expansion of CD8+CD57+ cells (detected by flow cytometry). The sequenced sample consisted of sorted CD4+, CD8+, or CD8+CD57+ T cells (not recorded which) from PBMCs. This chain connects TRBV14 to TRBJ2-7; the match to TRBD1 covers 10 bases. This clonotype was obtained from a human donor with aplastic anemia. The CDR3 coding sequence is TGTGCCAGCAGCCAAGCGAAAAGAGGGACAGGGGTCTCCTACGAGCAGTACTTC. It encodes CASSQAKRGTGVSYEQYF.